Detailed here is one TCR beta chain. The CDR3 spans 18 residues. The germline V gene encodes CDR1 LNHNV and CDR2 YYDKDF (reference sequence). Trimming at V came to 6 bases and at J to 4 bases, leaving 16 bases not matched to a gene. The data derive from a study of shared clonotypes between healthy human individuals. The table came from immunoSEQ multiplex PCR; TCRdb's copy has only in-frame clones and leaves some out. The data contain some 500,000 clones, 90% to 97% of them seen just once; the ten biggest clones take up 0.05% to 0.07%. Sequenced input: naive CD4+ T cells sorted from blood. As for subset: CD45RA+ positively selected. This sequence originates from a woman aged 30 to 39 in good health. The chain couples TRBV15 to TRBJ2-1, with 9 bases matching TRBD2. In DNA form, the CDR3 reads TGTGCCACCAGTCAGCTGCGGGCTAGCGGGAAACTATACAATGAGCAGTTCTTC. Protein: CATSQLRASGKLYNEQFF.